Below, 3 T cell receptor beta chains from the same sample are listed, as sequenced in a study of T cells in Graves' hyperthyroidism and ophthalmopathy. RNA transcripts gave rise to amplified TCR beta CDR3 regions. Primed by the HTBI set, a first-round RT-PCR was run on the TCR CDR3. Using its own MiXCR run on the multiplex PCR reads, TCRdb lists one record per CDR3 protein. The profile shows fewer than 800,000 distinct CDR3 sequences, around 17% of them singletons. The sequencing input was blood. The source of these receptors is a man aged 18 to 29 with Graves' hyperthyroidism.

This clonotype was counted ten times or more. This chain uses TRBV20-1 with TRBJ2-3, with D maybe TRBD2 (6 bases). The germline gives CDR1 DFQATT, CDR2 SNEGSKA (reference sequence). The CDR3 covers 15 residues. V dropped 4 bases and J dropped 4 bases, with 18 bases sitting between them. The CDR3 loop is CSATGLSRSPDTQYF. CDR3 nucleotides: TGCAGTGCTACAGGACTAAGTCGGAGCCCAGATACGCAGTATTTT.

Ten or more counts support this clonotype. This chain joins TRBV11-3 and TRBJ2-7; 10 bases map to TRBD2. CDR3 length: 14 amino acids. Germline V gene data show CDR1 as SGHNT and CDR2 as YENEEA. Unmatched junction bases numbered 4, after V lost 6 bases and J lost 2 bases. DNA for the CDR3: TGTGCCAGCAGGGCTAGCGGGAGCACCTACGAGCAGTACTTC. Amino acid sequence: CASRASGSTYEQYF.

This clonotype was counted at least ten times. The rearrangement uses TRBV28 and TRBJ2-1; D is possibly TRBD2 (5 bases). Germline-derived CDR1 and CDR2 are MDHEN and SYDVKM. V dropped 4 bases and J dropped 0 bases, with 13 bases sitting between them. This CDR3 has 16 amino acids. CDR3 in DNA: TGTGCCAGCAGTTCACTACGGAGGAGCTCCTACAATGAGCAGTTCTTC. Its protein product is CASSSLRRSSYNEQFF. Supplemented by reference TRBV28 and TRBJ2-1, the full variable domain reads DVKVTQSSRYLVKRTGEKVFLECVQDMDHENMFWYRQDPGLGLRLIYFSYDVKMKEKGDIPEGYSVSREKKERFSLILESASTNQTSMYLCASSSLRRSSYNEQFFGPGTRLTVL.